The next 2 T cell receptor beta chains were all read from a single sample in a study of blood T cell repertoires in COVID-19. Sequencing was performed with immunoSEQ multiplex PCR; in TCRdb, only in-frame clones are kept and a portion is missing. The sample lists a few hundred thousand clones, more than 85% occurring once. The sample was peripheral blood. These receptors were obtained from a woman aged 70 to 79 with active or convalescent COVID-19.

The chain uses TRBV5-4 and TRBJ2-7; TRBD2 is a possible D gene (5 bases). The CDR3 has 14 amino acids. Germline-derived CDR1 and CDR2 are SGHNT and YYREEE (reference sequence). V was shortened by 1 base and J by 2 bases, with 10 bases between the two germline ends. CDR3 DNA sequence: TGTGCCAGCAGCTTGCGAGGGCCGGCCTACGAGCAGTACTTC. It codes for CASSLRGPAYEQYF.

V is TRBV5-6 and J is TRBJ1-1; no reliable D call. CDR3 length: 11 residues. Germline V gene data show CDR1 as SGHDT and CDR2 as YYEEEE. Between the trimmed V and J ends, which lost 0 bases and 9 bases, there was a span of 6 bases. This chain's CDR3 is CASSLGRKAFF. Here the CDR3 DNA reads TGTGCCAGCAGCTTGGGGCGGAAAGCTTTCTTT.